The next 28 T cell receptor beta chains were all read from a single sample in a study of technical replicates of blood from several donors. The assay was immunoSEQ multiplex PCR, and TCRdb's table has in-frame clones only and misses some. The sample lists tens of thousands of clones, just under 95% occurring once. Sample: T cells isolated from PBMCs. Receptor source: a human donor in good health.

The chain uses TRBV5-1 and TRBJ2-5; D not resolved. This CDR3 has 13 residues. The V end was cut by 4 bases, the J end by 5 bases, with 12 bases between. Germline CDR1 SGHRS, CDR2 YFSETQ. The CDR3 DNA sequence: TGCGCCAGCAGCCCTTTAGCTAGGGAGACCCAGTACTTC. Its protein is CASSPLARETQYF. The variable domain in full, with the rest retrieved from reference TRBV5-1 and TRBJ2-5, is KAGVTQTPRYLIKTRGQQVTLSCSPISGHRSVSWYQQTPGQGLQFLFEYFSETQRNKGNFPGRFSGRQFSNSRSEMNVSTLELGDSALYLCASSPLARETQYFGPGTRLLVL.

J is TRBJ1-1 and V is TRBV27; D perhaps matches TRBD1 (5 bases). In germline, CDR1 is MNHEY, CDR2 SMNVEV (reference sequence). V lost 8 bases, J lost 2 bases, and 15 bases lay in between. The CDR3 sequence is 14 residues long. The DNA for the CDR3 is TGTGCCAGCGCTGCCCAGGGAGGAAACACTGAAGCTTTCTTT. This gives the protein CASAAQGGNTEAFF.

The V call is TRBV2, the J call TRBJ1-2; 9 bases match TRBD1. V was pared by 3 bases and J by 2 bases, with 4 bases of the junction left unmatched. Germline lookup yields CDR1 SNHLY and CDR2 FYNNEI. The CDR3 loop spans 15 amino acids. In DNA, the CDR3 is TGTGCCAGCAGTGACACAGGGGGCCCCAACTATGGCTACACCTTC. Translating gives CASSDTGGPNYGYTF.

The chain links TRBV5-1 to TRBJ2-3; 8 bases line up with TRBD2. Trimming removed 4 bases from V and 3 bases from J; junction bases left unmatched: 4. Germline V CDR1 and CDR2: SGHRS, YFSETQ. The CDR3 totals 14 residues. The CDR3 DNA reads TGCGCCAGCAGCCGGGGGGGCGGTACAGATACGCAGTATTTT. It specifies CASSRGGGTDTQYF.

The chain is built from TRBV27 and TRBJ1-5; D remains ambiguous. Germline-derived CDR1 and CDR2 are MNHEY and SMNVEV (reference sequence). CDR3 length equals 15 residues. The V and J ends lost 4 bases and 7 bases respectively, with 17 bases between them. The CDR3 loop reads CASSSLPAGRQPQHF. DNA of the CDR3: TGTGCCAGCAGTTCCCTCCCTGCGGGTAGACAGCCCCAGCATTTT.

The chain is built from TRBV5-1 and TRBJ1-3; TRBD1 agrees at 7 bases. The V segment lost 5 bases and the J segment 2 bases; nucleotides outside the gene matches: 4. Looked up from germline, CDR1 is SGHRS and CDR2 is YFSETQ. CDR3 length: 14 residues. The CDR3 nucleotides are TGCGCCAGCAGACTGGGGACAGCTGGAAACACCATATATTTT. Encoded protein: CASRLGTAGNTIYF.

The chain employs TRBV12-5 and TRBJ1-3, with D possibly TRBD1 on 6 matching bases. Trimming cost V 0 bases and J 4 bases, with 16 bases left between them. Looked up from germline, CDR1 is LGHNT and CDR2 is FRNRAP. The CDR3 spans 17 residues. The CDR3 is CASGLVLAGARGNTIYF. The CDR3 coding sequence is TGTGCTAGTGGTTTGGTACTTGCAGGGGCAAGAGGAAACACCATATATTTT.

The gene calls are TRBV7-9 and TRBJ1-2; 8 bases fit TRBD1. Trimming cost V 0 bases and J 8 bases; bases outside gene matches: 8. Per the germline V gene, CDR1 is SEHNR and CDR2 is FQNEAQ (reference sequence). The CDR3 covers 15 residues. In DNA form, the CDR3 reads TGTGCCAGCAGCTTAGCGGGGCCAGGGGGCACGGGCTACACCTTC. It yields the protein CASSLAGPGGTGYTF.

V is TRBV30 and J is TRBJ2-7; maybe TRBD1 (5 bases). Germline CDR1 is GTSNPN and CDR2 is SVGIG (reference sequence). Between the trimmed V and J ends, which lost 3 bases and 5 bases, there was a span of 11 bases. This CDR3 is built from 12 residues. CDR3 nucleotide sequence: TGTGCCTGGAGCCAAATGACAGACGAGCAGTACTTC. Amino acids: CAWSQMTDEQYF.

The rearrangement joins TRBV4-1 to TRBJ2-7; 9 positions match TRBD2. V trimming: 4 bases; J trimming: 7 bases; junction bases outside the gene matches: 14. Germline V gives CDR1 MGHRA, CDR2 YSYEKL. This CDR3 has 16 amino acids. The CDR3 loop reads CASSLNTGTSSTEQYF. The CDR3 DNA reads TGCGCCAGCAGCCTAAATACCGGGACTAGCTCAACGGAGCAGTACTTC.

This clone was seen a single time. The CDR3 nucleotides are TGTGCCACCTATAGTGGGGGGGCCGGCGCTGAAGCTTTCTTT. Its protein is CATYSGGAGAEAFF. The chain is built from TRBV28 and TRBJ1-1, with D possibly matching TRBD1 (6 bases). This CDR3 is 14 amino acids long. In germline, CDR1 is MDHEN, CDR2 SYDVKM. V was cut by 10 bases and J by 6 bases, with 21 bases left in between.

CDR3 nucleotides: TGTGCCTGGAGTGACCAGGGCGTCATCTATGGCTACACCTTC. The encoded protein is CAWSDQGVIYGYTF. This rearrangement joins TRBV30 to TRBJ1-2; D possibly corresponds to TRBD1 (5 bases). CDR1 and CDR2 (germline): GTSNPN, SVGIG (reference sequence). Trimming stripped 1 base from V and 4 bases from J, with 13 bases between. CDR3 length: 14 residues.

The chain links TRBV4-1 to TRBJ2-3; D might be TRBD1 (6 bases). The germline V gene has CDR1 MGHRA and CDR2 YSYEKL. Deletions cut 1 base from V and 0 bases from J, with 11 bases between. The CDR3 extends over 16 amino acids. The CDR3 nucleotides are TGCGCCAGCAGCCAAGTCCGGACAGAGAGCACAGATACGCAGTATTTT. Translated: CASSQVRTESTDTQYF.

The CDR3 coding sequence is TGTGCCAGCAGCGTATCCTCCCGGGGGGAAGGATATGGCTACACCTTC. The encoded protein is CASSVSSRGEGYGYTF. This rearrangement joins TRBV9 to TRBJ1-2; tentative D call: TRBD1 (5 bases). Trimming left V 1 base short and J 5 bases short, with 18 bases between. CDR3 length: 16 residues. Per the germline V gene, CDR1 is SGDLS and CDR2 is YYNGEE.

This clone was counted between two and nine times. The V call is TRBV10-1, the J call TRBJ2-7; D remains unclear. This CDR3 contains 16 residues. Germline values: CDR1 WNHNN, CDR2 SYGVQD (reference sequence). Trimming stripped 0 bases from V and 3 bases from J, with 15 bases between. The CDR3 DNA reads as TGCGCCAGCAGTGAGTCCACGGGTTCGCCCGTCTACGAGCAGTACTTC. It yields the protein CASSESTGSPVYEQYF.

The genes are TRBV7-9 and TRBJ1-2; D not resolved. Between the trimmed V and J ends, which lost 5 bases and 8 bases, there was a span of 15 bases. Germline-derived CDR1 and CDR2 are SEHNR and FQNEAQ (reference sequence). This CDR3 region has 13 residues. CDR3 residues: CASSGDPDWGYTF. CDR3 nucleotides: TGTGCCAGCAGCGGAGACCCTGATTGGGGCTACACCTTC. Filled out from reference TRBV7-9 and TRBJ1-2, the complete variable domain reads DTGVSQNPRHKITKRGQNVTFRCDPISEHNRLYWYRQTLGQGPEFLTYFQNEAQLEKSRLLSDRFSAERPKGSFSTLEIQRTEQGDSAMYLCASSGDPDWGYTFGSGTRLTVV.

In this sample, this clone turned up once. This chain links TRBV4-1 with TRBJ2-7; TRBD1 matches at 8 bases. Germline assignment: CDR1 MGHRA and CDR2 YSYEKL. With 3 bases clipped from V and 3 bases from J, the junction kept 4 bases outside the gene matches. This CDR3 region has 14 residues. The CDR3 bases are TGCGCCAGCAGCCAGGTGACAGGGGACTACGAGCAGTACTTC. This translates into CASSQVTGDYEQYF.

This sequence joins TRBV6-4 and TRBJ2-2; tentatively, D is TRBD1 (5 bases). Germline CDR1 reads MRHNA; CDR2 reads SNTAGT. V was clipped by 0 bases and J by 4 bases, with 12 bases between them. This CDR3 is 16 amino acids long. Written as DNA, the CDR3 is TGTGCCAGCAGTGACTCTTCGACAGTTTCCACCGGGGAGCTGTTTTTT. It yields the protein CASSDSSTVSTGELFF.

The count of this clone is one. The chain carries TRBV4-1 and TRBJ1-1; 7 bases line up with TRBD1. The V gene's germline CDR1 is MGHRA and CDR2 YSYEKL. With 5 bases clipped from V and 6 bases from J, the junction kept 9 bases outside the gene matches. This CDR3 contains 14 residues. CDR3 nucleotides: TGCGCCAGCAGCTACCCTGGAGGGGGCGCTGAAGCTTTCTTT. It yields the protein CASSYPGGGAEAFF.

This chain uses TRBV5-1 with TRBJ2-2, with 8 bases that match TRBD2. This CDR3 comprises 14 residues. V lost 0 bases, J lost 5 bases, and 0 bases stayed unmatched. The germline V gene has CDR1 SGHRS and CDR2 YFSETQ. CDR3 sequence (DNA): TGCGCCAGCAGCTTGGGACTAGCGACCGGGGAGCTGTTTTTT. Its translation is CASSLGLATGELFF.

Notes on this clone: Within the sample, other DNA sequences also encode this same CDR3. V and J are TRBV19 and TRBJ2-7, with D perhaps TRBD2 (5 bases). V was trimmed by 3 bases and J by 0 bases, leaving 9 bases between them. From germline, CDR1 is LNHDA and CDR2 SQIVND (reference sequence). CDR3 length equals 14 residues. This chain's CDR3 is CASSIPGLSYEQYF. The CDR3 coding sequence is TGTGCCAGTAGTATCCCCGGACTCTCCTACGAGCAGTACTTC.

J is TRBJ2-5 and V is TRBV5-1; D is undetermined. The CDR3 is made up of 11 amino acids. Germline CDR1 and CDR2: SGHRS and YFSETQ. Deletions cut 2 bases from V and 6 bases from J, with 5 bases between. In nucleotides, the CDR3 is TGCGCCAGCAGCTTTCAAAAGACCCAGTACTTC. Its translation is CASSFQKTQYF.

The genes are TRBV2 and TRBJ1-2; 8 nucleotides line up with TRBD1. CDR3 length: 14 amino acids. The V and J ends lost 4 bases and 4 bases, in that order; junction bases with no gene match: 5. From germline, CDR1 is SNHLY and CDR2 FYNNEI. CDR3 sequence reads: CASSGDQGAYGYTF. The DNA for the CDR3 is TGTGCCAGCAGTGGGGATCAGGGGGCCTATGGCTACACCTTC.

V and J are TRBV15 and TRBJ2-3, with D unclear. The CDR3 has 16 amino acids. Germline loops: CDR1 LNHNV, CDR2 YYDKDF (reference sequence). Trimming shortened V by 1 base and J by 2 bases, and 13 bases separated the two germline ends. The CDR3 loop reads CATSRGVSTYTDTQYF. The CDR3 nucleotides read TGTGCCACCAGCAGAGGAGTGAGTACGTACACAGATACGCAGTATTTT.

The chain recombines TRBV7-6 with TRBJ2-7; TRBD1 matches 9 bases. Looked up from germline, CDR1 is SGHVS and CDR2 is FNYEAQ. V lost 5 bases and J lost 3; bases outside the gene matches: 11. CDR3 length: 16 amino acids. CDR3 bases: TGTGCCAGCAGCGCCCTAGGGACAGGGTTGAACTACGAGCAGTACTTC. Residues: CASSALGTGLNYEQYF.

This rearrangement joins TRBV5-4 to TRBJ2-7, with a possible D match to TRBD2 (5 bases). Per the germline V gene, CDR1 is SGHNT and CDR2 is YYREEE (reference sequence). The germline V and J ends were trimmed by 0 bases and 5 bases, with 6 bases remaining between them. This CDR3 is 12 amino acids long. CDR3 sequence: CASSLAGNEQYF. The CDR3 region has the DNA TGTGCCAGCAGCTTGGCGGGGAACGAGCAGTACTTC.

The genes are TRBV28 and TRBJ1-2; TRBD1 might be the D (6 bases). This CDR3 spans 13 amino acids. V was shortened by 7 bases and J by 2 bases, with 11 bases between the two germline ends. Looked up from germline, CDR1 is MDHEN and CDR2 is SYDVKM. CDR3 bases: TGTGCCAGCACCCGAGGGGGAAACTATGGCTACACCTTC. Translated: CASTRGGNYGYTF.

The rearrangement links TRBV4-1 to TRBJ2-7, with 8 bases lining up with TRBD1. V shed 1 base and J 5 bases; nucleotides not matched to a gene: 10. Germline assignment: CDR1 MGHRA and CDR2 YSYEKL. There are 16 residues in the CDR3. For the CDR3, the DNA is TGCGCCAGCAGCCAAGTATTAACAGGGGGTAGCGACGAGCAGTACTTC. This codes for CASSQVLTGGSDEQYF.